These T cell receptor beta chains were read from a single sample in a study of cytomegalovirus exposure and HLA in healthy donors. Measured with immunoSEQ multiplex PCR; TCRdb has only the in-frame clones, and not every one. The table records under 200,000 clones, around 80% of them present only once. The specimen sequenced was PBMCs. These receptors were collected from a male donor in good health and CMV-seronegative. Each CDR3 is given with its conserved first and last residue. Each record gives: D gene, V gene, clone size, J gene, CDR3 protein, CDR3 DNA. The D gene is left open where the match is weak. Clone size appears in some rows only: once, few, many, or a class for an expanded clone.

D: TRBD2; V: TRBV6-5; size: .; J: TRBJ2-7; CDR3: CASSYSVSGDREQYF; DNA: TGTGCCAGCAGTTACTCAGTTAGCGGGGATAGAGAGCAGTACTTC
D: TRBD2; V: TRBV19; size: once; J: TRBJ2-2; CDR3: CASSIDREGQATGELFF; DNA: TGTGCCAGTAGTATAGATCGGGAGGGGCAGGCCACCGGGGAGCTGTTTTTT
D: TRBD1; V: TRBV18; size: .; J: TRBJ1-5; CDR3: CASSLSDPGGGQPQHF; DNA: TGTGCCAGCTCACTTAGCGACCCAGGGGGCGGACAGCCCCAGCATTTT
D: TRBD2; V: TRBV13; size: .; J: TRBJ2-1; CDR3: CASRTTSAYNEQFF; DNA: TGTGCCAGCAGGACTACTAGCGCCTACAATGAGCAGTTCTTC
D: .; V: TRBV6-5; size: .; J: TRBJ2-3; CDR3: CASTPPGTDTQYF; DNA: TGTGCCAGCACCCCCCCAGGGACAGATACGCAGTATTTT
D: .; V: TRBV19; size: .; J: TRBJ2-1; CDR3: CASSIATHSYNEQFF; DNA: TGTGCCAGTAGTATAGCGACTCACTCCTACAATGAGCAGTTCTTC
D: .; V: TRBV9; size: few; J: TRBJ2-2; CDR3: CASSASDSANTGELFF; DNA: TGTGCCAGCAGCGCCTCTGACTCGGCGAACACCGGGGAGCTGTTTTTT
D: .; V: TRBV27; size: .; J: TRBJ2-3; CDR3: CASIADTQYF; DNA: TGTGCCAGCATCGCAGATACGCAGTATTTT
D: TRBD2; V: TRBV7-9; size: .; J: TRBJ2-5; CDR3: CASSLAGTSGMQETQYF; DNA: TGTGCCAGCAGCTTAGCGGGGACTAGCGGGATGCAAGAGACCCAGTACTTC
D: TRBD1; V: TRBV2; size: .; J: TRBJ1-2; CDR3: CASSAGQGFNYGYTF; DNA: TGTGCCAGCAGTGCCGGACAGGGCTTTAACTATGGCTACACCTTC
D: .; V: TRBV2; size: once; J: TRBJ1-4; CDR3: CASSEARQRNEKLFF; DNA: TGTGCCAGCAGTGAAGCGCGGCAGAGGAATGAAAAACTGTTTTTT
D: TRBD1; V: TRBV5-4; size: few; J: TRBJ2-2; CDR3: CASSWDRGRTGELFF; DNA: TGTGCCAGCAGCTGGGACAGGGGCCGCACCGGGGAGCTGTTTTTT
D: .; V: TRBV7-9; size: once; J: TRBJ1-6; CDR3: CSSSLQNSPLHF; DNA: TGTTCCAGCAGCTTGCAGAATTCACCCCTCCACTTT
D: .; V: TRBV5-6; size: .; J: TRBJ1-4; CDR3: CASSTGQTNEKLFF; DNA: TGTGCCAGCAGCACTGGACAGACTAATGAAAAACTGTTTTTT
D: .; V: TRBV7-9; size: .; J: TRBJ1-1; CDR3: CASSPPPETEAFF; DNA: TGTGCCAGCAGCCCACCGCCCGAGACTGAAGCTTTCTTT
D: TRBD2; V: TRBV7-6; size: .; J: TRBJ2-7; CDR3: CASSFSGASSYEQYF; DNA: TGTGCCAGCAGCTTTAGCGGGGCCAGCTCCTACGAGCAGTACTTC
D: TRBD1; V: TRBV28; size: .; J: TRBJ1-2; CDR3: CASSLTGRSDTF; DNA: TGTGCCAGCAGTTTGACAGGGAGAAGTGACACCTTC
D: TRBD2; V: TRBV19; size: .; J: TRBJ2-5; CDR3: CASRGRERGRAETQYF; DNA: TGTGCCAGTCGTGGGAGGGAGCGGGGACGGGCGGAGACCCAGTACTTC
D: .; V: TRBV6-1; size: .; J: TRBJ2-1; CDR3: CASSETPGGEQFF; DNA: TGTGCCAGCAGTGAAACGCCCGGGGGTGAGCAGTTCTTC
D: TRBD1; V: TRBV7-8; size: .; J: TRBJ1-1; CDR3: CASRRRSTGDTEAFF; DNA: TGTGCCAGCCGCCGGAGGTCGACAGGGGACACTGAAGCTTTCTTT
D: .; V: TRBV10-1; size: .; J: TRBJ1-2; CDR3: CASSEEGSTGGYTF; DNA: TGCGCCAGCAGTGAAGAGGGTTCAACGGGTGGCTACACCTTC
D: TRBD1; V: TRBV2; size: .; J: TRBJ1-2; CDR3: CASSDSRGRGVYTF; DNA: TGTGCCAGCAGTGACAGTAGAGGCAGGGGGGTCTACACCTTC